The 21 T cell receptor beta chains given below trace back to one sample, sequenced in a study of molecular identifiers for immune sequencing clone quantification. One entry per CDR3 protein, called by TCRdb with MiXCR from the PCR reads. The sample has 62,000 or so distinct CDR3 sequences; less than 20% are singletons. Source material: naive CD8+ T cells from blood, with Jurkat cell RNA spiked in. Subset in this sample: FACS-sorted CD8+CD4-CCR7+CD45RA+ naive T cells. These receptors originate from a human donor in good health. Some libraries in this study had Jurkat cell RNA spiked in.

This clonotype was recorded at least ten times. The CDR3 DNA is TGTGCCAGCAGAGTCGGTTACAATGAGCAGTTCTTC. This translates into CASRVGYNEQFF. J is TRBJ2-1 and V is TRBV6-2 or TRBV6-3; D uncertain. The CDR3 totals 12 residues. Trimming stripped 6 bases from V and 4 bases from J, with 7 bases between. The germline V gene has CDR1 MNHEY and CDR2 SVGEGT.

This clonotype was detected ten times or more. Written as DNA, the CDR3 is TGTGCCAGCAGCACAAGACAGAGCACCGGGGAGCTGTTTTTT. Amino acid sequence: CASSTRQSTGELFF. The rearrangement links TRBV9 to TRBJ2-2; perhaps TRBD1 as D (5 bases). Trimming removed 4 bases at V and 4 bases at J, with 11 bases between. Per the germline V gene, CDR1 is SGDLS and CDR2 is YYNGEE. There are 14 residues in the CDR3.

This clonotype was picked up many times. The chain recombines TRBV7-2 with TRBJ1-3; D is unresolved. The ends were cut back, 2 bases at V and 1 base at J, with 15 bases in the middle. Germline V CDR1 and CDR2: SGHTA, FQGNSA. The CDR3 spans 17 residues. CDR3 in amino acids: CASSLSIPSLSGNTIYF. The CDR3 DNA reads TGTGCCAGCAGCTTAAGTATACCCAGTCTTTCTGGAAACACCATATATTTT.

A remark on this clonotype: A much more abundant neighbour one base away suggests this may be a read error. J is TRBJ1-5 and V is TRBV12-5; D not certain. Per the germline V gene, CDR1 is LGHNT and CDR2 is FRNRAP. Trimming removed 6 bases from V and 0 bases from J, with 12 bases in between. The CDR3 sequence is 15 residues long. The CDR3 protein is CASGFDLYSNQPQHF. DNA of the CDR3: TGTGCTAGTGGCTTCGACCTATATAGCAATCAGCCCCAGCATTTT.

With respect to this clonotype: This may arise from a read error, as a much more abundant clone is one base away. The chain has TRBV28 and TRBJ2-7; D is possibly TRBD1 (5 bases). The V gene lost 10 bases and the J gene lost 3 bases, with 22 bases spanning the gap. From germline, CDR1 is MDHEN and CDR2 SYDVKM. The CDR3 is made up of 15 amino acids. The CDR3 DNA reads TGTGCCACCTTACCTTGGATCTTTCAGGGCTACGAGCAGTACTTC. It encodes CATLPWIFQGYEQYF. Variable domain in full (rest from reference TRBV28 and TRBJ2-7): DVKVTQSSRYLVKRTGEKVFLECVQDMDHENMFWYRQDPGLGLRLIYFSYDVKMKEKGDIPEGYSVSREKKERFSLILESASTNQTSMYLCATLPWIFQGYEQYFGPGTRLTVT.

The chain links TRBV9 to TRBJ1-6; D gene uncertain. The germline V gene encodes CDR1 SGDLS and CDR2 YYNGEE. The ends were cut back, 0 bases at V and 9 bases at J, with 10 bases in the middle. This CDR3 has 14 amino acids. CDR3 residues: CASSVASEGSPLHF. The CDR3 coding sequence is TGTGCCAGCAGCGTAGCTTCCGAGGGTTCACCCCTCCACTTT.

Ten or more counts support this clonotype. The chain has TRBV20-1 and TRBJ1-6; a weak D match, TRBD1 (5 bases). V lost 0 bases and J 0 bases, leaving 12 bases between the germline ends. Germline V lookup: CDR1 DFQATT, CDR2 SNEGSKA (reference sequence). The CDR3 length is 17 residues. In DNA form, the CDR3 reads TGCAGTGCTAGAGATAGGGGCAGGGCCTCCTATAATTCACCCCTCCACTTT. Its translation: CSARDRGRASYNSPLHF.

This clonotype was seen at least ten times. This chain links TRBV20-1 with TRBJ1-5; tentatively, D is TRBD1 (6 bases). The CDR3 consists of 17 residues. V gave up 0 bases and J gave up 0 bases, with 15 bases separating them. Germline V gene sequence: CDR1 DFQATT, CDR2 SNEGSKA (reference sequence). The CDR3 nucleotides read TGCAGTGCTAGAGATTTGGACAAAGGGGGTAGCAATCAGCCCCAGCATTTT. The encoded protein is CSARDLDKGGSNQPQHF.

This clonotype was recorded many times. This chain joins TRBV19 and TRBJ1-1, with 7 bases identical to TRBD1. The CDR3 covers 13 residues. V was clipped by 6 bases and J by 8 bases; unmatched bases: 9. Germline V gives CDR1 LNHDA, CDR2 SQIVND (reference sequence). Here the CDR3 DNA reads TGTGCCAGTAGGGCAAGGGGGCCCTTAGAAGCTTTCTTT. Its translation: CASRARGPLEAFF.

Notes on this clonotype: Since a much larger clone is just one base distant, this may be a read error. V is TRBV9 and J is TRBJ1-3; no clear D. Germline CDR1 and CDR2: SGDLS and YYNGEE. This CDR3 is 16 amino acids long. Trimming left V 3 bases short and J 0 bases short, with 13 bases between. Here the CDR3 DNA reads TGTGCCAGCAGCGCGGAAACCCTGACCTCTGGAAACACCATATATTTT. Protein: CASSAETLTSGNTIYF.

This clonotype was counted ten times or more. J is TRBJ2-7 and V is TRBV11-2; the D is unclear. Trimming took 1 base from V and 2 from J, leaving 6 bases between them. The CDR3 consists of 13 residues. Germline V lookup: CDR1 SGHAT, CDR2 FQNNGV. The CDR3 DNA reads as TGTGCCAGCAGCTTAGGGGCAACCTACGAGCAGTACTTC. Its protein is CASSLGATYEQYF.

This clonotype was recorded at least ten times. The CDR3 sequence: CASSLPRLQETQYF. The CDR3 bases are TGTGCCAGCAGTTTACCTAGGTTGCAAGAGACCCAGTACTTC. The chain uses TRBV12-3 or TRBV12-4 and TRBJ2-5, with unresolved D. Deletions cut 2 bases from V and 2 bases from J, with 9 bases between. CDR3 length equals 14 residues.

This clonotype was counted many times. This chain joins TRBV28 and TRBJ2-2; D is possibly TRBD2 (5 bases). The V end lost 3 bases, the J end lost 4 bases, and 18 bases lay between the germline ends. There are 17 residues in the CDR3. Germline V lookup: CDR1 MDHEN, CDR2 SYDVKM. CDR3 in amino acids: CASSFRGPGSTTGELFF. In nucleotides, the CDR3 is TGTGCCAGCAGTTTTAGAGGGCCAGGCAGTACCACCGGGGAGCTGTTTTTT.

The sample holds many counts of this clonotype. This rearrangement joins TRBV4-1 to TRBJ2-3; 11 bases line up with TRBD2. Losses at the gene ends were 1 base for V and 1 base for J; bases not matched to a gene: 10. The CDR3 totals 19 residues. The germline V gene has CDR1 MGHRA and CDR2 YSYEKL. CDR3 loop: CASSQGTSGFGVGTDTQYF. The CDR3 DNA reads as TGCGCCAGCAGCCAAGGGACTAGCGGGTTTGGAGTTGGCACAGATACGCAGTATTTT.

The table lists this clonotype with many counts. The chain is built from TRBV29-1 and TRBJ2-1, with TRBD2 matching over 7 bases. The germline gives CDR1 SQVTM, CDR2 ANQGSEA. J lost 8 bases, V lost 6 bases, and 16 bases had no gene match. This CDR3 contains 15 residues. The CDR3 protein is CSVVGVGGRVDEQFF. CDR3 sequence (DNA): TGCAGCGTCGTAGGAGTTGGCGGGAGAGTCGATGAGCAGTTCTTC.

This clonotype was counted ten times or more. The V call is TRBV24-1, the J call TRBJ2-2; TRBD1 aligns across 8 bases. With 4 bases clipped from V and 0 bases from J, the junction kept 3 bases outside the gene matches. CDR1 and CDR2 from the germline V gene are KGHDR and SFDVKD. The CDR3 consists of 16 residues. In DNA form, the CDR3 reads TGTGCCACCAGTGACCAGGGACAGGCGAACACCGGGGAGCTGTTTTTT. Translated: CATSDQGQANTGELFF.

Of note for this clonotype: A much larger clone sits a single nucleotide away, making a read error possible. The chain has TRBV27 and TRBJ2-3; D gene uncertain. CDR1 is MNHEY, CDR2 SMNVEV, per germline (reference sequence). Trimming removed 8 bases from V and 7 bases from J, with 13 bases in between. The CDR3 sequence is 12 residues long. The CDR3 region has the DNA TGTGCCAGCGGCGTGGACCTCTATACGCAGTATTTT. It encodes CASGVDLYTQYF.

This clonotype was observed many times. V gene TRBV19 combines with J gene TRBJ2-5, with a tentative D call TRBD1 (5 bases). V lost 9 bases, J lost 2 bases, and 10 bases lay in between. The CDR3 contains 12 residues. Germline assignment: CDR1 LNHDA and CDR2 SQIVND (reference sequence). The CDR3 DNA reads as TGTGCCAGCATTACAGGACAAGAGACCCAGTACTTC. This sequence encodes CASITGQETQYF.

The rearrangement joins TRBV28 to TRBJ2-3; D remains ambiguous. The V end was cut by 3 bases, the J end by 1 base, with 8 bases between. The CDR3 contains 14 residues. CDR1 and CDR2 from the germline V gene are MDHEN and SYDVKM. This CDR3 reads CASSLSLGTDTQYF. Written as DNA, the CDR3 is TGTGCCAGCAGTTTGTCTCTGGGCACAGATACGCAGTATTTT.

In the case of this clonotype: This may be a read error: a much more frequent sequence differs by one nucleotide. The rearrangement links TRBV5-5 to TRBJ1-5, with D possibly matching TRBD1 (6 bases). The V end was cut by 4 bases, the J end by 1 base, with 12 bases between. This CDR3 spans 15 amino acids. Germline lookup yields CDR1 SGHKS and CDR2 YYEKEE (reference sequence). CDR3 sequence reads: CASSPGTISNQPQHF. In DNA form, the CDR3 reads TGTGCCAGCAGCCCGGGGACAATAAGCAATCAGCCCCAGCATTTT.

This clonotype was observed a few times. Possible read error: a much larger clone is one base away. The chain couples TRBV29-1 to TRBJ1-1; D is unresolved. The CDR3 spans 12 residues. V lost 5 bases, J lost 4 bases, and 11 bases lay in between. Germline V CDR1 and CDR2: SQVTM, ANQGSEA. This CDR3 reads CSVWALGTEAFF. DNA of the CDR3: TGCAGCGTTTGGGCGCTGGGCACTGAAGCTTTCTTT.